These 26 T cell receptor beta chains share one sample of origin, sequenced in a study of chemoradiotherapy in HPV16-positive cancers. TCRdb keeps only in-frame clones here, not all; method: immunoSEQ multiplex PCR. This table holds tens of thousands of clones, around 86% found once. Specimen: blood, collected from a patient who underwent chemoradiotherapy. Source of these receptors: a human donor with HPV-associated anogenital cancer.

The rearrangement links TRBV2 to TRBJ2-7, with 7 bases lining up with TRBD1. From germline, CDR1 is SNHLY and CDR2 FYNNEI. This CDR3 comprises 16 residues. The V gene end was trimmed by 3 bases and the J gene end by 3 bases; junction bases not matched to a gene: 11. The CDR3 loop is CASSDPGQSEIYEQYF. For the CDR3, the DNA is TGTGCCAGCAGTGACCCGGGACAGAGCGAAATCTACGAGCAGTACTTC.

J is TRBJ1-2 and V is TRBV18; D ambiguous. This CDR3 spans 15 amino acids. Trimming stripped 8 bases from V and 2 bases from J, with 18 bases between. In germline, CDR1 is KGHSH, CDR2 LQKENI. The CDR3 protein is CASTPGEGGNYGYTF. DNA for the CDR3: TGTGCCAGCACGCCTGGAGAGGGTGGGAACTATGGCTACACCTTC.

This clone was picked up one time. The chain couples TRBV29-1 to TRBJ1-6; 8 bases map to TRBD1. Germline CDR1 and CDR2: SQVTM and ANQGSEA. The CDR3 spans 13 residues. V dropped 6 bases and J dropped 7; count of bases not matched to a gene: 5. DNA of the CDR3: TGCAGCGTCGGGACAGGCCCCAATTCACCCCTCCACTTT. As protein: CSVGTGPNSPLHF.

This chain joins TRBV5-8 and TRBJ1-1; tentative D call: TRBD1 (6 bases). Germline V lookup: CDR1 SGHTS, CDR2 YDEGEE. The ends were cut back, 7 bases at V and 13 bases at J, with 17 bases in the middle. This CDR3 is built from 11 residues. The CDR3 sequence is CASHDGGPHFF. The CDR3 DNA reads TGTGCCAGCCATGATGGGGGGCCCCATTTCTTT.

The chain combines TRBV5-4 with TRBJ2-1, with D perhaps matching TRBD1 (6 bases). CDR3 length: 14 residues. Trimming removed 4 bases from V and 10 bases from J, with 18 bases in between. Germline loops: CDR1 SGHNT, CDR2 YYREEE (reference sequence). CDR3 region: CASSSRDTSSEQFF. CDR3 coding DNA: TGTGCCAGCAGCAGCCGGGACACTTCTTCGGAGCAGTTCTTC.

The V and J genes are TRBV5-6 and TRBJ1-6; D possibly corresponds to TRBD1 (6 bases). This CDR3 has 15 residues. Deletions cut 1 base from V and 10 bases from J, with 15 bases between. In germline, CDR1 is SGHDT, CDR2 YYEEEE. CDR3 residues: CASSLNTGRGSPLHF. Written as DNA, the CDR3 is TGTGCCAGCAGCTTGAATACAGGGAGGGGATCACCCCTCCACTTT. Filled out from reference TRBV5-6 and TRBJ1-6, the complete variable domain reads DAGVTQSPTHLIKTRGQQVTLRCSPKSGHDTVSWYQQALGQGPQFIFQYYEEEERQRGNFPDRFSGHQFPNYSSELNVNALLLGDSALYLCASSLNTGRGSPLHFGNGTRLTVT.

CDR3 DNA: TGTGCCAGCAGCCGCCGGACAGGGGCGGAGACCCAGTACTTC. Amino acids: CASSRRTGAETQYF. J is TRBJ2-5 and V is TRBV7-2, with 9 bases identical to TRBD1. Per the germline V gene, CDR1 is SGHTA and CDR2 is FQGNSA. The CDR3 runs 14 residues. Trimming at V came to 5 bases and at J to 5 bases, leaving 6 bases not matched to a gene.

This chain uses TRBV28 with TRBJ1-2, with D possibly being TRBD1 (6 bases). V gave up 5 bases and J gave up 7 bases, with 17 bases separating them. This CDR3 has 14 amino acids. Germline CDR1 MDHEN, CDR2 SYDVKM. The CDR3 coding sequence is TGTGCCAGCAGTCCTCCTCGGCCCAGGGGTGGCTACACCTTC. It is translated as CASSPPRPRGGYTF.

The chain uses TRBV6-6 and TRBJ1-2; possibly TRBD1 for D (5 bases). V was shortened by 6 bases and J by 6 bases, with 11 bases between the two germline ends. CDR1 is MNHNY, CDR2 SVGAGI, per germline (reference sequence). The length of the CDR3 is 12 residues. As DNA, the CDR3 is TGTGCCAGCAGACCCGACAGCCATGGCTACACCTTC. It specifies CASRPDSHGYTF.

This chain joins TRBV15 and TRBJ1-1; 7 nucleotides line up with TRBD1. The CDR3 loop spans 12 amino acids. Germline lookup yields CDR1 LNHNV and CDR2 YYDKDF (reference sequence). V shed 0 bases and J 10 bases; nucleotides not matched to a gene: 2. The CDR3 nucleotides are TGTGCCACCAGCAGAGACAGGGGGGGAGCTTTCTTT. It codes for CATSRDRGGAFF.

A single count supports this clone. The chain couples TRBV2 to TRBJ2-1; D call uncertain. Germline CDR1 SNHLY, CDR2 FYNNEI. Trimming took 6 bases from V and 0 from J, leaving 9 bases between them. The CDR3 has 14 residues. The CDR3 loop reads CASRRQNSYNEQFF. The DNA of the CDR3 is TGTGCCAGCAGACGGCAAAACTCCTACAATGAGCAGTTCTTC.

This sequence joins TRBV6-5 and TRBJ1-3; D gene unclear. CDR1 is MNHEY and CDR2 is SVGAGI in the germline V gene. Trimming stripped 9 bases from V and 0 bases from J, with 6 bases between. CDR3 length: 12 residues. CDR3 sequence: CASRTSGNTIYF. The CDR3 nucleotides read TGTGCCAGTAGGACCTCTGGAAACACCATATATTTT.

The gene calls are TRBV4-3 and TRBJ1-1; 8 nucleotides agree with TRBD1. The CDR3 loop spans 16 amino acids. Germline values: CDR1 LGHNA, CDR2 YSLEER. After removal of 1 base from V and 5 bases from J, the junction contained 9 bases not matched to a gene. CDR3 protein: CASSQGDRGSRTEAFF. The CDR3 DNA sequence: TGCGCCAGCAGCCAAGGTGACAGGGGTTCGAGGACTGAAGCTTTCTTT.

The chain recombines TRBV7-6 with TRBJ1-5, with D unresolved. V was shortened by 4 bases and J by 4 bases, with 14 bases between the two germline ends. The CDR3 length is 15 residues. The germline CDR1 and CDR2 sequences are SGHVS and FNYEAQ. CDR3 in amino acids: CASSWNDAKNQPQHF. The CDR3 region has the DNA TGTGCCAGCAGCTGGAATGACGCAAAAAATCAGCCCCAGCATTTT.

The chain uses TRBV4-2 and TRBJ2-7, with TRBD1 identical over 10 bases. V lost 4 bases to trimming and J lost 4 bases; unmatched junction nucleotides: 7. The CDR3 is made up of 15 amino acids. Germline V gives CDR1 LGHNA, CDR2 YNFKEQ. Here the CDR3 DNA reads TGTGCCAGCAGCCCTTCCGGGACAGGGGATTACGAGCAGTACTTC. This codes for CASSPSGTGDYEQYF.

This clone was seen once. This CDR3 reads CASSQQQGTPPYGYTF. Written as DNA, the CDR3 is TGTGCCAGCAGCCAACAACAGGGAACCCCCCCGTATGGCTACACCTTC. The chain joins TRBV6-6 to TRBJ1-2; D perhaps matches TRBD1 (6 bases). V lost 6 bases to trimming and J lost 5 bases, with 22 bases between them. This CDR3 has 16 residues. Germline V gives CDR1 MNHNY, CDR2 SVGAGI (reference sequence).

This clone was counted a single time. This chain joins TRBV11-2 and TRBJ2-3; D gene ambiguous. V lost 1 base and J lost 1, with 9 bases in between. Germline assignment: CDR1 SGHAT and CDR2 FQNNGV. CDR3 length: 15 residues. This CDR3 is CASSLGLGRTDTQYF. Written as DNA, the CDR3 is TGTGCCAGCAGCTTAGGACTCGGACGCACAGATACGCAGTATTTT.

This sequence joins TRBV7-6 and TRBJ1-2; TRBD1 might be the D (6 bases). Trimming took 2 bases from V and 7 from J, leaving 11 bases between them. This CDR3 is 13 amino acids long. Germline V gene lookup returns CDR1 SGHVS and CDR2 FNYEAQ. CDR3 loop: CASSLSGATGYTF. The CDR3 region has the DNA TGTGCCAGCAGCTTATCGGGGGCGACTGGCTACACCTTC.

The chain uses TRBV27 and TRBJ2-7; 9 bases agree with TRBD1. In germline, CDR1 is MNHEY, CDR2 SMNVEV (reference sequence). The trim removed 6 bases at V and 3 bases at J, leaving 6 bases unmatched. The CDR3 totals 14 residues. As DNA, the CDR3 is TGTGCCAGCAGCGAGGGACAGGGAATCTACGAGCAGTACTTC. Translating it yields CASSEGQGIYEQYF.

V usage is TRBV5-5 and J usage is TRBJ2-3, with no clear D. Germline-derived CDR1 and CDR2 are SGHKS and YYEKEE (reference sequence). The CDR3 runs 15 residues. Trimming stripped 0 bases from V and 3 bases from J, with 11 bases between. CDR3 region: CASSLGWSGTDTQYF. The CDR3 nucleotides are TGTGCCAGCAGCTTGGGGTGGTCCGGAACAGATACGCAGTATTTT.

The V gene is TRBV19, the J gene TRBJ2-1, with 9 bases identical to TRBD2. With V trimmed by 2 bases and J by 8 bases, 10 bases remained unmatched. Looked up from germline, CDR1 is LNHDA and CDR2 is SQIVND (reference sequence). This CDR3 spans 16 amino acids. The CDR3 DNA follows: TGTGCCAGTAGTATACAGAATAGCGGGGGATTCGATGAGCAGTTCTTC. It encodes CASSIQNSGGFDEQFF.

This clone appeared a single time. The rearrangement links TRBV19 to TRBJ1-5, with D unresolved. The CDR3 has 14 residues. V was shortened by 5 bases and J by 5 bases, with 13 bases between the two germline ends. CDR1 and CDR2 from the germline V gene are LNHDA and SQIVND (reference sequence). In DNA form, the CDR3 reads TGTGCCAGTAGTGGGCGGGAGGCGCATCAGCCCCAGCATTTT. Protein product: CASSGREAHQPQHF. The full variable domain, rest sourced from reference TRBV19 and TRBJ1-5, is DGGITQSPKYLFRKEGQNVTLSCEQNLNHDAMYWYRQDPGQGLRLIYYSQIVNDFQKGDIAEGYSVSREKKESFPLTVTSAQKNPTAFYLCASSGREAHQPQHFGDGTRLSIL.

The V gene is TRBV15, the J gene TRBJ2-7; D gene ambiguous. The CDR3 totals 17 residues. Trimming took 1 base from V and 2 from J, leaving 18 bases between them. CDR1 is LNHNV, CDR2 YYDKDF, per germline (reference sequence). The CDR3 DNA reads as TGTGCCACCAGCAGAGGAGCTGTAGTCCAAGGGACCTACGAGCAGTACTTC. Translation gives CATSRGAVVQGTYEQYF.

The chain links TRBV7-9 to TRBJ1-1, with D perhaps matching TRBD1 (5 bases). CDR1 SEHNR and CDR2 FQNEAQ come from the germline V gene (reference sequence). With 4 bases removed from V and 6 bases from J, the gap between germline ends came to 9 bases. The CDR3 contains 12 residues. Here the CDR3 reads CASSWGRAEAFF. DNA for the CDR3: TGTGCCAGCAGCTGGGGGAGAGCTGAAGCTTTCTTT.

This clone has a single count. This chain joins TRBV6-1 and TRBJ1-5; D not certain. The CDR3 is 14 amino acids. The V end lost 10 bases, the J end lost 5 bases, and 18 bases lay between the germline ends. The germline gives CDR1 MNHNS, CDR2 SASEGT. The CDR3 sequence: CATSPAGGDQPQHF. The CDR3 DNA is TGTGCCACAAGTCCGGCAGGCGGTGATCAGCCCCAGCATTTT.

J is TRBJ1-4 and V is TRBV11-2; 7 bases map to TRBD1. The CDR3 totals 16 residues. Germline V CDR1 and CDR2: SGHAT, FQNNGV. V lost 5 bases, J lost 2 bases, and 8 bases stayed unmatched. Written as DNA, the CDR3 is TGTGCCAGCAGCCCAGACAGGGCAGAGACTAATGAAAAACTGTTTTTT. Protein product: CASSPDRAETNEKLFF.